The entry below gives a single TCR beta chain sequence along with its context. No antigen is known for it. No qualities accompany the bases; no much larger clone lies one base away. The entry originates in a study of blood T cell repertoires in COVID-19 (TCRdb year 2020). Looking at the study overall: Samples from collaborators originated in the United States, Italy and Spain and spanned both the acute and convalescent phases of COVID-19. The material from the prospective study consisted of cDNA or gDNA derived from T cells, B-cell-depleted T cells, or PBMCs. The dataset comprised deeply sampled blood TCRbeta repertoires from subjects exposed to, actively infected with, or recovered from COVID-19. The repertoires were released in a freely available public database meant as a resource for research on the immune response to SARS-CoV-2. The samples were drawn from two sources: the first 160 participants of the ongoing ImmuneRACE study, and 1,200 or so subjects contributed by 6 global collaborators. Nearly every sample came with metadata listing a de-identified subject ID, COVID-19 status, age in years and sex. Where available, HLA class I and class II types were obtained from metadata supplied by the sample provider rather than from assay-based typing. What the authors observed across the whole study: Clinical and demographic metadata were provided uncurated, with the amount varying by source and participant.

TCRbeta CDR3 regions were amplified from genomic DNA using the immunoSEQ Assay, a bias-controlled multiplex PCR. On the authors' methods: Within the assay, amplification of reference gene primers was used to estimate how many nucleated cells each sample contained. To quantify the absolute abundance of each unique TCRbeta CDR3 rearrangement, sequence reads were collapsed and filtered. For each sample, productive Simpson clonality was calculated as the square root of Simpson's diversity index across productive rearrangements. TCRdb stores this immuneACCESS table with in-frame sequences only. Part of the clones is absent; in the studies checked, under half of the shortfall reflects unresolved V genes, and no reason is known for the rest. V and J calls and clone size are as listed in that table; D and trimming were resolved from the DNA. This sample holds about 180,000 clones; approximately 80% were observed only once. The top ten clonotypes cover under 15% of the sample.

CDR1 and CDR2 (SEHNR, FQNEAQ) derive from the germline V gene (reference sequence). The CDR3 covers 14 residues, taking in both the cysteine and the phenylalanine. Here the CDR3 DNA is all that survives: 42 bases in frame from base 1. V loses 3 bases of germline sequence and J loses 7 bases, and the interval between the two ends is 10 bases. In the prospective study, participants were about 18 to 100 years old, resided in about two dozen geographic areas of the United States, and were enrolled through a virtual design. Cohort assignment in the prospective study relied on participant-reported clinical history from a screening survey and a study questionnaire. Exposed participants had been in contact, within 2 weeks of entering the study, with a person who had a PCR-confirmed or clinician-diagnosed case of COVID-19. Mobile phlebotomists in the prospective study collected whole blood, serum and a nasopharyngeal or oropharyngeal swab from every participant. Prospective study participants could optionally give additional blood draws and questionnaires over a roughly two-month period. Blood samples from the prospective study were shipped frozen or at room temperature prior to DNA extraction.

The V and J segments used are TRBV7-9 and TRBJ1-6; TRBD1 could be the D gene, as 5 bases match. The sequencing sample was made of PBMCs or T cells enriched from blood (not recorded which). The receptor was derived from a man aged 55 to 70 who had been exposed to COVID-19. The sequenced DNA: TGTGCCAGCAGCTTCGGACAAAGAAATTCACCCCTCCACTTT. It translates to CASSFGQRNSPLHF.